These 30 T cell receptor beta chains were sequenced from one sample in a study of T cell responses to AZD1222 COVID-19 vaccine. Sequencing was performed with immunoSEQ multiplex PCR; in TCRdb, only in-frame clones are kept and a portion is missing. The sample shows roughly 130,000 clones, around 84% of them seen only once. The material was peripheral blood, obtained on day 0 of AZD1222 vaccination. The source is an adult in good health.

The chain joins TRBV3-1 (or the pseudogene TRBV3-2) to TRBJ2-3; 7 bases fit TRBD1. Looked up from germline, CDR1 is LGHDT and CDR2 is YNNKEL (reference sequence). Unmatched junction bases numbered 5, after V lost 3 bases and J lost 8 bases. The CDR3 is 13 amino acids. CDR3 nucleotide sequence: TGTGCCAGCAGCCATAGGGGGCGAAGTACGCAGTATTTT. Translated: CASSHRGRSTQYF.

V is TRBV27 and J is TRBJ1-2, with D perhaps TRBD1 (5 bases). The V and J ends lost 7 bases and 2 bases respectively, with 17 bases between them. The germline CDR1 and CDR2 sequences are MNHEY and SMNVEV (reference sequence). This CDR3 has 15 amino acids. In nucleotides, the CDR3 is TGTGCCAGCACTCCTAGGGGCAGGGCGAACTATGGCTACACCTTC. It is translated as CASTPRGRANYGYTF.

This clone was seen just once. The CDR3 DNA sequence: TGTGCCAGCAGTTACTCGGCTAGCGAGGCCTACGAGCAGTACTTC. Its protein is CASSYSASEAYEQYF. This chain uses TRBV6-6 with TRBJ2-7, with a tentative D call TRBD2 (6 bases). Germline CDR1 is MNHNY and CDR2 is SVGAGI (reference sequence). There are 15 residues in the CDR3. The V end lost 0 bases, the J end lost 2 bases, and 11 bases lay between the germline ends.

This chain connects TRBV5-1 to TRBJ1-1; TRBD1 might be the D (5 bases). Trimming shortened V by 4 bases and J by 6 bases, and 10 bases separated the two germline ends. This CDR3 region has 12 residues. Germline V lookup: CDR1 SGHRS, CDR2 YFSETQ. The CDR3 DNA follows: TGCGCCAGCAGCCCGGACACCGCTGAAGCTTTCTTT. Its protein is CASSPDTAEAFF.

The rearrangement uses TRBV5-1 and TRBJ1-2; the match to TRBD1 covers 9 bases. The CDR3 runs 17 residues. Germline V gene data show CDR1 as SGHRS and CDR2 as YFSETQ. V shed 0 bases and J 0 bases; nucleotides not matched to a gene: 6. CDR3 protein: CASSLDLGQGANYGYTF. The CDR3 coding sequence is TGCGCCAGCAGCTTGGATCTGGGACAGGGAGCTAACTATGGCTACACCTTC.

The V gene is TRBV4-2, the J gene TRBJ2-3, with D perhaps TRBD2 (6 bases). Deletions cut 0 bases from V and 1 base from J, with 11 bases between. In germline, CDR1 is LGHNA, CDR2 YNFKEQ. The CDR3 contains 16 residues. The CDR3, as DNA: TGTGCCAGCAGCCAAGAAAAGGGAGGAGGCACAGATACGCAGTATTTT. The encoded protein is CASSQEKGGGTDTQYF.

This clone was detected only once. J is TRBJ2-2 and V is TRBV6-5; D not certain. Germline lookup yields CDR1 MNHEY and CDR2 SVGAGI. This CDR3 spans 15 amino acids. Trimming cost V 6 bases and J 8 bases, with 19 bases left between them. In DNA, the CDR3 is TGTGCCAGCAGCCAAGACTGGATGCCCCCGGGGGAGCTGTTTTTT. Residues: CASSQDWMPPGELFF.

The CDR3 loop is CASSLGSYNEQFF. The CDR3 DNA reads as TGTGCCAGCAGCTTAGGCAGTTACAATGAGCAGTTCTTC. This chain uses TRBV11-1 with TRBJ2-1; D unclear. Trimming left V 1 base short and J 4 bases short, with 5 bases between. Germline V gene data show CDR1 as SGHAT and CDR2 as FQDESV (reference sequence). The CDR3 is made up of 13 amino acids.

The CDR3 is CASSLAGQNSPLHF. For the CDR3, the DNA is TGTGCCAGCAGCTTAGCTGGACAGAATTCACCCCTCCACTTT. This chain uses TRBV7-2 with TRBJ1-6; D might be TRBD1 (6 bases). Per the germline V gene, CDR1 is SGHTA and CDR2 is FQGNSA. Trimming cost V 0 bases and J 7 bases, with 7 bases left between them. The CDR3 has 14 amino acids. Based on the CDR3 plus reference TRBV7-2 and TRBJ1-6, the full variable domain is GAGVSQSPSNKVTEKGKDVELRCDPISGHTALYWYRQSLGQGLEFLIYFQGNSAPDKSGLPSDRFSAERTGGSVSTLTIQRTQQEDSAVYLCASSLAGQNSPLHFGNGTRLTVT.

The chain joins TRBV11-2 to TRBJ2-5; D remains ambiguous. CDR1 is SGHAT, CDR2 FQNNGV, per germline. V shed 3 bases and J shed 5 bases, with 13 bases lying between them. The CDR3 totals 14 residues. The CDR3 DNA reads TGTGCCAGCAGCTTCGCCACCATGCAGGAGACCCAGTACTTC. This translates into CASSFATMQETQYF.

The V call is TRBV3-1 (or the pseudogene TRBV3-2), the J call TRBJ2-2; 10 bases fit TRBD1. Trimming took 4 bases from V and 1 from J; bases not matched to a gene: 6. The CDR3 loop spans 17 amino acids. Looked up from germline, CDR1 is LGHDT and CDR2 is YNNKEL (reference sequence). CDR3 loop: CASSLRQGARNTGELFF. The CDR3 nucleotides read TGTGCCAGCAGCCTTCGACAGGGGGCAAGGAACACCGGGGAGCTGTTTTTT.

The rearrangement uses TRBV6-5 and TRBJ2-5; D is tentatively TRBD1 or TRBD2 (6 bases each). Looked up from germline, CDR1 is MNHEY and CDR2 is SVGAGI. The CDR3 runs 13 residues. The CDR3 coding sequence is TGTGCAGCCCCGGAGGGGGTGGTGGAGACCCAGTACTTC. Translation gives CAAPEGVVETQYF.

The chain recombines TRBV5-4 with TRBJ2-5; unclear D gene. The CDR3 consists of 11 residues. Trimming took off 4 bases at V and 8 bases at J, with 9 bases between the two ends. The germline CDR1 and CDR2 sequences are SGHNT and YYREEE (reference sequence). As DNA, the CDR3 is TGTGCCAGCAGCCACGAGAGAACCCAGTACTTC. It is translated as CASSHERTQYF.

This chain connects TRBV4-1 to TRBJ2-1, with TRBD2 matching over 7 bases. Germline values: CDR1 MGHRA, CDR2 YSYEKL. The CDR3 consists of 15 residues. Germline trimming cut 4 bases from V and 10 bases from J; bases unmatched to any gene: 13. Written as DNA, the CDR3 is TGCGCCAGCAGCCCTGCCGGCGGGAGTGGGGAAGAGCAGTTCTTC. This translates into CASSPAGGSGEEQFF.

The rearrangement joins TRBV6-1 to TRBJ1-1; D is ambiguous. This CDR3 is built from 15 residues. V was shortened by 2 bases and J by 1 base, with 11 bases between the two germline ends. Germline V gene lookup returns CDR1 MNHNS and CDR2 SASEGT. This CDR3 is CASSEPVRGNTEAFF. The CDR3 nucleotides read TGTGCCAGCAGTGAACCCGTTCGAGGGAACACTGAAGCTTTCTTT.

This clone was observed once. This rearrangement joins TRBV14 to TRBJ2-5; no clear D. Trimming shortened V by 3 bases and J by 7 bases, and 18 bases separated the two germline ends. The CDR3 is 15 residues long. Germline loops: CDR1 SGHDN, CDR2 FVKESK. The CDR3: CASSHREQLSWTQYF. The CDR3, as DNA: TGTGCCAGCAGCCACAGAGAGCAGCTAAGTTGGACCCAGTACTTC. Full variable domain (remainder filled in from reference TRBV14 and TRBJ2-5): EAGVTQFPSHSVIEKGQTVTLRCDPISGHDNLYWYRRVMGKEIKFLLHFVKESKQDESGMPNNRFLAERTGGTYSTLKVQPAELEDSGVYFCASSHREQLSWTQYFGPGTRLLVL.

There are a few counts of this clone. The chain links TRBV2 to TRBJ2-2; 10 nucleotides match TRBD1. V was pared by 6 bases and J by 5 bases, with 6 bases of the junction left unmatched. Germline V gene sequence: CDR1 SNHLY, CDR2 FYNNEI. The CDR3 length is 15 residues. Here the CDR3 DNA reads TGTGCCAGCAGGGACAGGGGGGCCGCAACCGGGGAGCTGTTTTTT. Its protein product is CASRDRGAATGELFF.

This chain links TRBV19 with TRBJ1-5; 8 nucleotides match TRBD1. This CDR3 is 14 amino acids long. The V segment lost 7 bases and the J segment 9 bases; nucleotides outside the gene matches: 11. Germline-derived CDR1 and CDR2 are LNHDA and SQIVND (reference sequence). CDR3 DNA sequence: TGTGCCAGTACCACCGGACAGGGCTTATGGCCCCAGCATTTT. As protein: CASTTGQGLWPQHF. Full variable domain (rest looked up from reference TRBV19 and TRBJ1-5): DGGITQSPKYLFRKEGQNVTLSCEQNLNHDAMYWYRQDPGQGLRLIYYSQIVNDFQKGDIAEGYSVSREKKESFPLTVTSAQKNPTAFYLCASTTGQGLWPQHFGDGTRLSIL.

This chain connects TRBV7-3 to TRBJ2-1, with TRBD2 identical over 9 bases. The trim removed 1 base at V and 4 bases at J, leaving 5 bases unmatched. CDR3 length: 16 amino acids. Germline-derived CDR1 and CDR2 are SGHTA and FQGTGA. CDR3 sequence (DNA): TGTGCCAGCAGCTTAATTCTAGCGGGGAGATACAATGAGCAGTTCTTC. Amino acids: CASSLILAGRYNEQFF.

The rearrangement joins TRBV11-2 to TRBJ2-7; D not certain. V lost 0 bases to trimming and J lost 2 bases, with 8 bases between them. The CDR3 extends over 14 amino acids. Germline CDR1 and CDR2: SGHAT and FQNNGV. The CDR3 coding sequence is TGTGCCAGCAGCTTAGAAACCGCCCCCTACGAGCAGTACTTC. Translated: CASSLETAPYEQYF.

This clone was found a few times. The CDR3 nucleotides read TGTGCCAGCAGCTTCGACACCACAGGGGGCGAGCAGTACTTC. This sequence encodes CASSFDTTGGEQYF. The V call is TRBV7-9, the J call TRBJ2-7, with TRBD1 matching 8 bases. This CDR3 has 14 amino acids. Germline trimming cut 3 bases from V and 6 bases from J; bases unmatched to any gene: 7. Germline loops: CDR1 SEHNR, CDR2 FQNEAQ (reference sequence).

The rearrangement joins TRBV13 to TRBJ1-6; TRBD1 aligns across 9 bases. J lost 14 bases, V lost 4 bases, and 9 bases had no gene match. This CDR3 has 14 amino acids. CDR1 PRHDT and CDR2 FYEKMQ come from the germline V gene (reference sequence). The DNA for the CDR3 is TGTGCCAGCAGCTACGGACAGGGGCCCAGGGCCCTCCACTTT. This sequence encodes CASSYGQGPRALHF.

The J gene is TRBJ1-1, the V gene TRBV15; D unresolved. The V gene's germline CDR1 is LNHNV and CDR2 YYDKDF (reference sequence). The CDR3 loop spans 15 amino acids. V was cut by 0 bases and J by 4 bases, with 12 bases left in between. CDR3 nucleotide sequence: TGTGCCACCAGCAGAGAAATTGGCGGTTCCACTGAAGCTTTCTTT. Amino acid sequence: CATSREIGGSTEAFF. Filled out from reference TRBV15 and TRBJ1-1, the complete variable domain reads DAMVIQNPRYQVTQFGKPVTLSCSQTLNHNVMYWYQQKSSQAPKLLFHYYDKDFNNEADTPDNFQSRRPNTSFCFLDIRSPGLGDTAMYLCATSREIGGSTEAFFGQGTRLTVV.

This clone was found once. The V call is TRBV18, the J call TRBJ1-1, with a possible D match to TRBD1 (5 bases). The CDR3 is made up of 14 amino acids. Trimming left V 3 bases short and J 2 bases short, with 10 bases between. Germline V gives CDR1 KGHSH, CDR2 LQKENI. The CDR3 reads CASSPGQVNTEAFF. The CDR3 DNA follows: TGTGCCAGCTCACCGGGGCAGGTTAACACTGAAGCTTTCTTT.

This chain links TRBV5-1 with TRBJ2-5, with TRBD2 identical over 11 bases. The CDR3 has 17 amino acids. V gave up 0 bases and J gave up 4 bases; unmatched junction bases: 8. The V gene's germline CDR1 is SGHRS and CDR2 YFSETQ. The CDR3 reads CASSLGATSGDVETQYF. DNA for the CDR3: TGCGCCAGCAGCTTGGGGGCGACTAGCGGGGATGTAGAGACCCAGTACTTC.

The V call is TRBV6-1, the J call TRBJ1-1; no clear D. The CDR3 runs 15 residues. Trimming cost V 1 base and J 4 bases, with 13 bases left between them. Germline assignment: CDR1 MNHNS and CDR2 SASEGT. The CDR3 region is CASSEEWAGGTEAFF. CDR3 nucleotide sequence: TGTGCCAGCAGTGAAGAATGGGCAGGCGGCACTGAAGCTTTCTTT.

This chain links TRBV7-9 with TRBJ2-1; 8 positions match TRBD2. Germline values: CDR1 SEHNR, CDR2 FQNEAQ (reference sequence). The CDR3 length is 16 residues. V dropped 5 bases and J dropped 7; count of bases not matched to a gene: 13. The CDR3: CASSPEEGLVKNEQFF. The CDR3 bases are TGTGCCAGCAGCCCCGAAGAGGGACTAGTGAAGAATGAGCAGTTCTTC.

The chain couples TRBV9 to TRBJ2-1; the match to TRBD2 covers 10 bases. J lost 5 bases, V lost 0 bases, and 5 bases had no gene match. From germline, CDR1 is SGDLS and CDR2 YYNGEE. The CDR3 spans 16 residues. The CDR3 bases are TGTGCCAGCAGCGTAGGCGGAGCGGGGGGGAACAATGAGCAGTTCTTC. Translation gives CASSVGGAGGNNEQFF. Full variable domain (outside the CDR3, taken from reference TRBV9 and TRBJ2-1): DSGVTQTPKHLITATGQRVTLRCSPRSGDLSVYWYQQSLDQGLQFLIQYYNGEERAKGNILERFSAQQFPDLHSELNLSSLELGDSALYFCASSVGGAGGNNEQFFGPGTRLTVL.

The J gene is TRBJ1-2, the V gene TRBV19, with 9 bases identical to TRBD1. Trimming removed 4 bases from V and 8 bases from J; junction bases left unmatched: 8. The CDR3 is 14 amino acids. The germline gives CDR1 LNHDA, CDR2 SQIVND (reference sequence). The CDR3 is CASSTRDRVGGYTF. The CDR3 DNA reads TGTGCCAGTAGTACCCGGGACAGGGTAGGGGGCTACACCTTC. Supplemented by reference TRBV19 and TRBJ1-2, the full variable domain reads DGGITQSPKYLFRKEGQNVTLSCEQNLNHDAMYWYRQDPGQGLRLIYYSQIVNDFQKGDIAEGYSVSREKKESFPLTVTSAQKNPTAFYLCASSTRDRVGGYTFGSGTRLTVV.

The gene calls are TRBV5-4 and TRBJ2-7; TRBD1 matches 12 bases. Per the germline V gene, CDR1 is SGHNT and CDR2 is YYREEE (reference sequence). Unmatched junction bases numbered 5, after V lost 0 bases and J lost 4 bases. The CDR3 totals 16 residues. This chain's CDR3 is CASSLDKGQGAYEQYF. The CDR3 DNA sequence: TGTGCCAGCAGCTTGGATAAGGGACAGGGGGCTTACGAGCAGTACTTC.